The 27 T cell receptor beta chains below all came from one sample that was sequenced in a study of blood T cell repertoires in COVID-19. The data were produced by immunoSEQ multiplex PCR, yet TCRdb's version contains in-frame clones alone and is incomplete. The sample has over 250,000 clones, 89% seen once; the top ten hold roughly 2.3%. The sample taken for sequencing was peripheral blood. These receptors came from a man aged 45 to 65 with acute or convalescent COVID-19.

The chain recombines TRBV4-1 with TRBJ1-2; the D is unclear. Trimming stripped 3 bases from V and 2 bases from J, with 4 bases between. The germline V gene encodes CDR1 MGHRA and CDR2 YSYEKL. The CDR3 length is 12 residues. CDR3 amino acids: CASSHANYGYTF. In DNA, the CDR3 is TGCGCCAGCAGCCACGCGAACTATGGCTACACCTTC.

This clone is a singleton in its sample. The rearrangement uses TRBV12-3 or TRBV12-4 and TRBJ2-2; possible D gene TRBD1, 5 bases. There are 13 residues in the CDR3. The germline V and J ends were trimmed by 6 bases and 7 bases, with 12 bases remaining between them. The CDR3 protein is CASSATVRGELFF. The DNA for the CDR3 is TGTGCCAGCAGCGCGACAGTTCGCGGGGAGCTGTTTTTT.

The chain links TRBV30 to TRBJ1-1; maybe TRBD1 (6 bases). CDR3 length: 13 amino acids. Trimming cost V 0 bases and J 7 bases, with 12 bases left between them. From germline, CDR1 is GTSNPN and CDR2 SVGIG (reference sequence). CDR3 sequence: CAWSVGSGDEAFF. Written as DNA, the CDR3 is TGTGCCTGGAGTGTAGGGTCAGGGGATGAAGCTTTCTTT.

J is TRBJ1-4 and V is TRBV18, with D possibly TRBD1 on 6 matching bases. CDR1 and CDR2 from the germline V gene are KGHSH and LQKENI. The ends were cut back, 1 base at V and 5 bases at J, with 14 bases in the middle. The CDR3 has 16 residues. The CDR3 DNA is TGTGCCAGCTCACCACAGGCAAGACAGGCCAATGAAAAACTGTTTTTT. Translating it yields CASSPQARQANEKLFF.

CDR3 sequence (DNA): TGCGCCAGCAGTATCCAGGGGGCAGGTCAGCCCCAGCATTTT. Its protein is CASSIQGAGQPQHF. This chain connects TRBV10-2 to TRBJ1-5; 8 bases line up with TRBD1. The length of the CDR3 is 14 residues. Looked up from germline, CDR1 is WSHSY and CDR2 is SAAADI. Losses at the gene ends were 5 bases for V and 6 bases for J; bases not matched to a gene: 6.

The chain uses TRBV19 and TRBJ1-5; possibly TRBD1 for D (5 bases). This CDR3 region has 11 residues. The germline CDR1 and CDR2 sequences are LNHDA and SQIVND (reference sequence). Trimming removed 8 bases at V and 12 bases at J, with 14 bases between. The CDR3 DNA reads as TGTGCCAGTGGGTCGGGGGTTAACCAGCATTTT. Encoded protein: CASGSGVNQHF.

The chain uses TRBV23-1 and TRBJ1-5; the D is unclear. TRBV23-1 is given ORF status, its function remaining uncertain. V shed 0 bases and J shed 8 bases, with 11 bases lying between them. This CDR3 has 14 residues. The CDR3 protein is CASSQSTGWEPQHF. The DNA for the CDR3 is TGCGCCAGCAGTCAATCTACGGGATGGGAGCCCCAGCATTTT.

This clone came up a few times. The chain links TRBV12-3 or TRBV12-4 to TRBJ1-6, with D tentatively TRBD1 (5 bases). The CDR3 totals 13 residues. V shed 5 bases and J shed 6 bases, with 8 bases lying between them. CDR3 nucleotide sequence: TGTGCCAGCAGTCCCGGGGGTAATTCACCCCTCCACTTT. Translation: CASSPGGNSPLHF.

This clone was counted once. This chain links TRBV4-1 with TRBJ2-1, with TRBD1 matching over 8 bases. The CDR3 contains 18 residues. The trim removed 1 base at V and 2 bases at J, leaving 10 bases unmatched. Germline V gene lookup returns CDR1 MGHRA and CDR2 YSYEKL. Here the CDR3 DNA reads TGCGCCAGCAGCCAAGTGACCTTCGGACAGGGCCCCTACAATGAGCAGTTCTTC. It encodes CASSQVTFGQGPYNEQFF.

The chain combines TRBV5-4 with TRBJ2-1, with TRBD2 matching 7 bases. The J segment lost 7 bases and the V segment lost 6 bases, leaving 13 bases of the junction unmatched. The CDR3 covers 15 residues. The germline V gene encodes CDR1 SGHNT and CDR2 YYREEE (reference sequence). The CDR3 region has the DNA TGTGCCAGCACACCGGGACTACCCCCTCGGAATGAGCAGTTCTTC. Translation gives CASTPGLPPRNEQFF.

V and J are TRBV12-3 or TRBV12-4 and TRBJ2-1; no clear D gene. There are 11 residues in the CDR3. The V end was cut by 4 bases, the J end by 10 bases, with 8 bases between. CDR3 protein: CASSSGKEQFF. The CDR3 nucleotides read TGTGCCAGCAGTTCGGGTAAGGAGCAGTTCTTC.

CDR3 sequence: CASGEATDTQYF. DNA for the CDR3: TGTGCCAGCGGCGAAGCAACAGATACGCAGTATTTT. The rearrangement joins TRBV9 to TRBJ2-3, with D unresolved. V lost 7 bases, J lost 3 bases, and 9 bases lay in between. Germline V gives CDR1 SGDLS, CDR2 YYNGEE. This CDR3 is 12 amino acids long.

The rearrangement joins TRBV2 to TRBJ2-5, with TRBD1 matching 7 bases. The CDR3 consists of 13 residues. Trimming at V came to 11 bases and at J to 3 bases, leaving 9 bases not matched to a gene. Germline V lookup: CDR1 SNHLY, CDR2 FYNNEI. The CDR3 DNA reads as TGTGCCCGTACCTGGGACAGAAAAGAGACCCAGTACTTC. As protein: CARTWDRKETQYF.

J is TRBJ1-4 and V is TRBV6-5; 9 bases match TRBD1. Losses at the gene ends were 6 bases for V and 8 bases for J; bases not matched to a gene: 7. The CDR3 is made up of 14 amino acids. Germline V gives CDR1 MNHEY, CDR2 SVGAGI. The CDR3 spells CASRPGQGNEKLFF. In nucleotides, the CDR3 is TGTGCCAGCAGACCGGGACAGGGTAACGAAAAACTGTTTTTT.

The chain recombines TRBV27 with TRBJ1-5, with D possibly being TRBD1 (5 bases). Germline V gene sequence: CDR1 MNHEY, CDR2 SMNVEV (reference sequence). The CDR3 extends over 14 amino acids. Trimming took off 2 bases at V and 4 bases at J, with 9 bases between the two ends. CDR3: CASSLGGINQPQHF. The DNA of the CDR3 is TGTGCCAGCAGTTTAGGGGGGATAAATCAGCCCCAGCATTTT.

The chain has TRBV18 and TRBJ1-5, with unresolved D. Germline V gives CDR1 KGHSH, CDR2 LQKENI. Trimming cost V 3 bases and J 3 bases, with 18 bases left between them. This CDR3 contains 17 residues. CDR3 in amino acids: CASSPEARKRINQPQHF. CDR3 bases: TGTGCCAGCTCACCTGAGGCTCGGAAACGCATCAATCAGCCCCAGCATTTT.

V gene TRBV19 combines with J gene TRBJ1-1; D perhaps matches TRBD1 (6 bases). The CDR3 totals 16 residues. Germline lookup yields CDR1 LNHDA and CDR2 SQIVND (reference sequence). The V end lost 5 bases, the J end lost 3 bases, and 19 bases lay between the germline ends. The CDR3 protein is CASSRITGSFDTEAFF. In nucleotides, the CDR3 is TGTGCCAGTAGTCGCATCACAGGGTCCTTTGACACTGAAGCTTTCTTT.

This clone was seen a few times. CDR3 bases: TGCGCCAGCAGCTTGGTAGGGACAGGGTCTTCCGAGCAGTACTTC. Translation: CASSLVGTGSSEQYF. J is TRBJ2-7 and V is TRBV5-1; 9 bases agree with TRBD1. J gave up 6 bases and V 0 bases, and 7 bases lay outside the gene matches. Germline loops: CDR1 SGHRS, CDR2 YFSETQ. The CDR3 has 15 amino acids.

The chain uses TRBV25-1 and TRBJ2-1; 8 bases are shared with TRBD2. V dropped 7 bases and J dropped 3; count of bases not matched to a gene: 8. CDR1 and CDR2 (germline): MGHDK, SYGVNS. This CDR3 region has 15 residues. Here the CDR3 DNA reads TGTGCCAGCAAGGACGGGGGGGCCTTCTACAATGAGCAGTTCTTC. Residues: CASKDGGAFYNEQFF.

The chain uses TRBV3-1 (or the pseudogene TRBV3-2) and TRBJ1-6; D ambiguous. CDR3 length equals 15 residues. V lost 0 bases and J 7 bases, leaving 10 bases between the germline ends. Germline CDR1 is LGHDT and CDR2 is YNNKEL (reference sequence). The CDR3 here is CASSQEGGRNSPLHF. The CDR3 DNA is TGTGCCAGCAGCCAAGAGGGAGGGCGAAATTCACCCCTCCACTTT.

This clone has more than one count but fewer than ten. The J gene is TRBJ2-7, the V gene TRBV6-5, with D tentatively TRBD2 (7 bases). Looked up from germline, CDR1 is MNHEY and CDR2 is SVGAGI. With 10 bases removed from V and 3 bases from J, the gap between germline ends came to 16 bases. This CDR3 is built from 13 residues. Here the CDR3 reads CATQRGGHYEQYF. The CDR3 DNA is TGTGCCACCCAAAGGGGGGGCCACTACGAGCAGTACTTC.

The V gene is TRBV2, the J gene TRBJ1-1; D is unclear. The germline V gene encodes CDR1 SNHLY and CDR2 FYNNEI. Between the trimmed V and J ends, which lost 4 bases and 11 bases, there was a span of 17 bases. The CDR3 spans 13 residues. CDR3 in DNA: TGTGCCAGCAGTGGCGAAGGGTCTGGAGGGGCTTTCTTT. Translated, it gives CASSGEGSGGAFF.

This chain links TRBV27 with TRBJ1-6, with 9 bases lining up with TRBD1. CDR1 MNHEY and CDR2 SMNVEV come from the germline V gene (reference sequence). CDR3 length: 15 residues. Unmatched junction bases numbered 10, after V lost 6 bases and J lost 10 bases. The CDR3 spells CASSMSGTGISPLHF. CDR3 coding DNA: TGTGCCAGCAGCATGTCCGGGACAGGGATCTCACCCCTCCACTTT.

The CDR3 loop is CASTRGSTYNEQFF. The CDR3 DNA is TGTGCCTCCACCCGCGGGTCCACCTACAATGAGCAGTTCTTC. The chain is built from TRBV19 and TRBJ2-1; tentative D call: TRBD2 (5 bases). CDR1 LNHDA and CDR2 SQIVND come from the germline V gene (reference sequence). CDR3 length equals 14 residues. V was trimmed by 11 bases and J by 2 bases, leaving 16 bases between them.

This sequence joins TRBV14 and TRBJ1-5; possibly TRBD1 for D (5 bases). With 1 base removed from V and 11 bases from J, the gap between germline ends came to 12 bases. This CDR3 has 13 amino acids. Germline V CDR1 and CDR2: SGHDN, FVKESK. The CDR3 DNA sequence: TGTGCCAGCAGCCAAGGGGGCACCGGGTCCCAGCATTTT. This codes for CASSQGGTGSQHF. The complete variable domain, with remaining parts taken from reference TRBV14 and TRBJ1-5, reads EAGVTQFPSHSVIEKGQTVTLRCDPISGHDNLYWYRRVMGKEIKFLLHFVKESKQDESGMPNNRFLAERTGGTYSTLKVQPAELEDSGVYFCASSQGGTGSQHFGDGTRLSIL.

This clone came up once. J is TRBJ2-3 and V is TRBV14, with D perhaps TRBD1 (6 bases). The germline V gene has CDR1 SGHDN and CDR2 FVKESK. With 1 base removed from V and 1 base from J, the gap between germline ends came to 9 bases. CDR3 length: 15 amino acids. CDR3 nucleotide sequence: TGTGCCAGCAGCCAAGTCCCAGGGGGCACAGATACGCAGTATTTT. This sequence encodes CASSQVPGGTDTQYF.

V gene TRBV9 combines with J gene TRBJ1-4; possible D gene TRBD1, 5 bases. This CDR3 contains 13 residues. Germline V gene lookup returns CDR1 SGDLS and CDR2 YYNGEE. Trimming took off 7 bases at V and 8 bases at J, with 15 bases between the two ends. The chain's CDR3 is CASSGGAREKLFF. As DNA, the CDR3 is TGTGCCAGCTCCGGTGGGGCTAGGGAAAAACTGTTTTTT.